This T cell receptor (beta chain) was profiled in a study of brain T cells in children with intractable seizures. The trim removed 5 bases at V and 8 bases at J, leaving 12 bases unmatched. This CDR3 has 15 amino acids. The germline V gene has CDR1 SGHTA and CDR2 FQGTGA. Only cases whose brain tissue showed the highest T cell transcript signatures were sequenced. Before surgery, patients took at least one anti-epileptic drug. Generated by immunoSEQ multiplex PCR, the TCRdb table keeps only in-frame clones and is missing some. The repertoire has 2,500 to 3,000 clones, about four fifths of them found once; the top ten carry 9.6%.

The source is a boy under three years old with hemimegalencephaly and intractable seizures. The chain is built from TRBV7-3 and TRBJ2-1; TRBD2 agrees at 7 bases. Sequencing was performed on resected brain tissue, taken at surgery. The CDR3 sequence: CASSPFGLGGDEQFF. The CDR3 DNA reads TGTGCCAGCAGCCCATTTGGACTAGGAGGAGATGAGCAGTTCTTC.